Each of the 31 T cell receptor beta chains below was sequenced from the same sample in a study of cytomegalovirus exposure and HLA in healthy donors. PCR involved 60 Vbeta and 13 Jbeta primers. TCRdb keeps only in-frame clones here, not all; method: immunoSEQ multiplex PCR. The data show some 97,000 clones, around 84% seen once. Specimen: PBMCs. The receptors come from a woman younger than 35 in good health and CMV-seronegative.

The chain carries TRBV11-2 and TRBJ2-5; 10 bases fit TRBD2. This CDR3 is built from 15 residues. Germline V gene sequence: CDR1 SGHAT, CDR2 FQNNGV. Losses at the gene ends were 5 bases for V and 4 bases for J; bases not matched to a gene: 7. The CDR3 coding sequence is TGTGCCAGCAGCCCAGGGCAGCGGGGGGGAGAGACCCAGTACTTC. Its protein product is CASSPGQRGGETQYF.

This chain uses TRBV9 with TRBJ2-1, with TRBD2 identical over 7 bases. The CDR3 totals 15 residues. The germline gives CDR1 SGDLS, CDR2 YYNGEE. V lost 4 bases, J lost 8 bases, and 12 bases stayed unmatched. CDR3 loop: CASSPGGRSSDEQFF. Written as DNA, the CDR3 is TGTGCCAGCAGCCCGGGGGGTCGATCAAGCGATGAGCAGTTCTTC.

J is TRBJ1-5 and V is TRBV19, with 10 bases fitting TRBD1. The CDR3 is 15 amino acids. V was clipped by 5 bases and J by 4 bases; unmatched bases: 5. Germline lookup yields CDR1 LNHDA and CDR2 SQIVND (reference sequence). For the CDR3, the DNA is TGTGCCAGTAGTGTTGGGACAGGGGATAATCAGCCCCAGCATTTT. Its protein product is CASSVGTGDNQPQHF. Based on the CDR3 plus reference TRBV19 and TRBJ1-5, the full variable domain is DGGITQSPKYLFRKEGQNVTLSCEQNLNHDAMYWYRQDPGQGLRLIYYSQIVNDFQKGDIAEGYSVSREKKESFPLTVTSAQKNPTAFYLCASSVGTGDNQPQHFGDGTRLSIL.

The chain employs TRBV10-3 and TRBJ2-7, with TRBD1 matching 10 bases. The CDR3 runs to 13 residues. The V gene end was trimmed by 8 bases and the J gene end by 5 bases; junction bases not matched to a gene: 6. The germline gives CDR1 ENHRY, CDR2 SYGVKD. As DNA, the CDR3 is TGTGCCATCTCCGGGACAGGGGTAAACGAGCAGTACTTC. Protein: CAISGTGVNEQYF.

This chain uses TRBV27 with TRBJ1-5; D not certain. V was clipped by 0 bases and J by 3 bases, with 3 bases between them. The CDR3 runs to 13 residues. Germline CDR1 is MNHEY and CDR2 is SMNVEV (reference sequence). The CDR3 loop reads CASSLSLNQPQHF. CDR3 in DNA: TGTGCCAGCAGTTTATCCCTCAATCAGCCCCAGCATTTT.

J is TRBJ2-1 and V is TRBV25-1; TRBD1 matches at 7 bases. This CDR3 is 14 amino acids long. V was pared by 5 bases and J by 3 bases, with 4 bases of the junction left unmatched. Germline CDR1 and CDR2: MGHDK and SYGVNS. Written as DNA, the CDR3 is TGTGCCAGCAGTCCCAGGGGGAGCTACAATGAGCAGTTCTTC. Protein sequence: CASSPRGSYNEQFF.

This chain joins TRBV28 and TRBJ1-2, with TRBD1 matching 7 bases. From germline, CDR1 is MDHEN and CDR2 SYDVKM. This CDR3 region has 13 residues. With V trimmed by 6 bases and J by 2 bases, 3 bases remained unmatched. The CDR3 DNA sequence: TGTGCCAGCAGGACAGGGCTAAACTATGGCTACACCTTC. It is translated as CASRTGLNYGYTF.

In its sample, this clone was seen a few times. This sequence joins TRBV28 and TRBJ1-4; D call uncertain. CDR3 length: 12 amino acids. The V and J ends lost 4 bases and 11 bases respectively, with 11 bases between them. Germline CDR1 MDHEN, CDR2 SYDVKM. CDR3: CASSWIPGKLFF. CDR3 DNA: TGTGCCAGCAGTTGGATCCCGGGGAAACTGTTTTTT.

V gene TRBV2 combines with J gene TRBJ2-3; D might be TRBD2 (6 bases). The V and J ends lost 6 bases and 0 bases respectively, with 25 bases between them. The CDR3 runs to 19 residues. The germline V gene has CDR1 SNHLY and CDR2 FYNNEI. CDR3 in amino acids: CASRITTSRYKISTDTQYF. CDR3 nucleotide sequence: TGTGCCAGCAGGATAACAACTAGCAGATATAAGATTAGCACAGATACGCAGTATTTT. The entire variable domain, with the rest obtained from reference TRBV2 and TRBJ2-3, is as follows: EPEVTQTPSHQVTQMGQEVILRCVPISNHLYFYWYRQILGQKVEFLVSFYNNEISEKSEIFDDQFSVERPDGSNFTLKIRSTKLEDSAMYFCASRITTSRYKISTDTQYFGPGTRLTVL.

The chain links TRBV6-4 to TRBJ2-2, with unresolved D. In germline, CDR1 is MRHNA, CDR2 SNTAGT. The CDR3 length is 14 residues. Trimming removed 0 bases at V and 5 bases at J, with 7 bases between. The CDR3 spells CASSDSDGTGELFF. The DNA of the CDR3 is TGTGCCAGCAGTGACTCCGACGGGACCGGGGAGCTGTTTTTT.

V gene TRBV10-3 combines with J gene TRBJ2-7; TRBD2 matches 11 bases. This CDR3 has 15 amino acids. CDR1 is ENHRY, CDR2 SYGVKD, per germline. The junction had 8 bases not matched to a gene; V was cut back by 5 bases and J by 5 bases. As DNA, the CDR3 is TGTGCCATCAGTCTCACTAGCGGGGGAGTCCACGAGCAGTACTTC. This translates into CAISLTSGGVHEQYF.

The V and J genes are TRBV6-1 and TRBJ2-7, with 10 bases that match TRBD1. V trimming: 6 bases; J trimming: 2 bases; junction bases outside the gene matches: 7. Germline V gene data show CDR1 as MNHNS and CDR2 as SASEGT. The CDR3 has 15 amino acids. The CDR3 sequence is CASRPGTGETYEQYF. Written as DNA, the CDR3 is TGTGCCAGCAGACCCGGGACAGGGGAGACCTACGAGCAGTACTTC.

V gene TRBV5-6 combines with J gene TRBJ2-7; D may be TRBD1 (6 bases). Per the germline V gene, CDR1 is SGHDT and CDR2 is YYEEEE. This CDR3 is 14 amino acids long. Trimming stripped 5 bases from V and 3 bases from J, with 15 bases between. The DNA of the CDR3 is TGTGCCAGCAGACGACAGGCTATATACTACGAGCAGTACTTC. Translating it yields CASRRQAIYYEQYF.

The chain recombines TRBV9 with TRBJ2-5, with 8 bases matching TRBD2. The germline CDR1 and CDR2 sequences are SGDLS and YYNGEE. The CDR3 has 15 residues. The trim removed 3 bases at V and 4 bases at J, leaving 8 bases unmatched. CDR3 sequence (DNA): TGTGCCAGCAGCGCCGGGGGGGGCAGAGGAGAGACCCAGTACTTC. Its protein product is CASSAGGGRGETQYF.

This chain links TRBV7-2 with TRBJ1-5; D is perhaps TRBD1 (5 bases). Deletions cut 5 bases from V and 0 bases from J, with 11 bases between. CDR1 and CDR2 (germline): SGHTA, FQGNSA. This CDR3 has 15 residues. Here the CDR3 reads CASSPQVPSNQPQHF. The CDR3 DNA reads TGTGCCAGCAGCCCACAGGTACCTAGCAATCAGCCCCAGCATTTT.

This clone was seen once. The rearrangement joins TRBV7-6 to TRBJ2-2, with 8 bases identical to TRBD2. The CDR3 has 15 amino acids. Germline V gene sequence: CDR1 SGHVS, CDR2 FNYEAQ. The trim removed 5 bases at V and 4 bases at J, leaving 6 bases unmatched. In nucleotides, the CDR3 is TGTGCCAGCAGCCCCTCGGGGGGGGCCACCGGGGAGCTGTTTTTT. The encoded protein is CASSPSGGATGELFF.

This clone appeared a single time. The V gene is TRBV2, the J gene TRBJ1-5; D not certain. CDR1 and CDR2 (germline): SNHLY, FYNNEI. V shed 4 bases and J shed 7 bases, with 14 bases lying between them. This CDR3 has 14 residues. Here the CDR3 DNA reads TGTGCCAGCAGTGCCCTCTCGGGTGGCCAGCCCCAGCATTTT. This sequence encodes CASSALSGGQPQHF.

CDR3 sequence (DNA): TGCGCCAGCAGTGATTCCGGACAGGGGCTTCTAAACTATGGCTACACCTTC. Protein product: CASSDSGQGLLNYGYTF. The chain combines TRBV10-2 with TRBJ1-2; TRBD1 matches at 9 bases. V lost 3 bases to trimming and J lost 2 bases; unmatched junction nucleotides: 10. CDR1 and CDR2 (germline): WSHSY, SAAADI. CDR3 length: 17 amino acids.

The chain is built from TRBV6-4 and TRBJ2-1, with D perhaps matching TRBD1 (6 bases). V shed 6 bases and J shed 4 bases, with 19 bases lying between them. Germline CDR1 MRHNA, CDR2 SNTAGT. CDR3 size: 16 residues. CDR3 sequence (DNA): TGTGCCAGCAGCCCCTCGGCAGGGGCAGGGTACAATGAGCAGTTCTTC. It translates to CASSPSAGAGYNEQFF.

This clone was picked up one time. V gene TRBV11-2 combines with J gene TRBJ2-2; TRBD1 is a possible D gene (6 bases). V gave up 0 bases and J gave up 6 bases, with 17 bases separating them. From germline, CDR1 is SGHAT and CDR2 FQNNGV. This CDR3 is 17 amino acids long. The CDR3 DNA reads as TGTGCCAGCAGCTTAGAGGGACACGACCGTAGGGCCGGGGAGCTGTTTTTT. This gives the protein CASSLEGHDRRAGELFF.

This chain links TRBV9 with TRBJ2-7; 9 nucleotides match TRBD1. With V trimmed by 7 bases and J by 7 bases, 9 bases remained unmatched. CDR3 length: 13 residues. In germline, CDR1 is SGDLS, CDR2 YYNGEE. The CDR3 here is CASGTGGVLEQYF. The DNA for the CDR3 is TGTGCCAGCGGAACAGGGGGCGTTTTGGAGCAGTACTTC.

The chain combines TRBV5-1 with TRBJ2-6; TRBD1 matches at 7 bases. V was pared by 8 bases and J by 0 bases, with 8 bases of the junction left unmatched. CDR3 size: 16 residues. CDR1 SGHRS and CDR2 YFSETQ come from the germline V gene. The CDR3 bases are TGCGCCAGTTCCGGGACAGTCTCCTCTGGGGCCAACGTCCTGACTTTC. As protein: CASSGTVSSGANVLTF.

The chain couples TRBV7-9 to TRBJ2-1, with D possibly matching TRBD2 (5 bases). With 5 bases removed from V and 0 bases from J, the gap between germline ends came to 17 bases. This CDR3 spans 17 amino acids. Looked up from germline, CDR1 is SEHNR and CDR2 is FQNEAQ (reference sequence). CDR3 amino acids: CASSLGLKRDSYNEQFF. In DNA form, the CDR3 reads TGTGCCAGCAGCCTAGGCCTTAAGAGGGACTCCTACAATGAGCAGTTCTTC.

The rearrangement uses TRBV28 and TRBJ2-5, with a tentative D call TRBD2 (5 bases). The DNA end is a closer match to TRBJ2-7, so the J assignment may be wrong. The CDR3 totals 18 residues. Germline CDR1 is MDHEN and CDR2 is SYDVKM. CDR3 nucleotide sequence: TGTGCCAGCAGTTTTTCCGGCGGTCGAGGTACTAGACCCTACGAGCAGTACTTC. This codes for CASSFSGGRGTRPYEQYF.

Remarks on this clone: A junction boundary mismatches the germline segment, possibly from a read error. The chain is built from TRBV7-9 and TRBJ2-5, with 9 positions matching TRBD1. Looked up from germline, CDR1 is SEHNR and CDR2 is FQNEAQ (reference sequence). The CDR3 is 16 residues long. The CDR3 region is CSSSLTNRGLRETQYF. The CDR3 DNA reads TGTTCCAGCAGCTTGACAAACAGGGGGCTGAGGGAGACCCAGTACTTC.

The rearrangement joins TRBV30 to TRBJ1-6; 8 nucleotides align to TRBD1. V lost 0 bases to trimming and J lost 8 bases; unmatched junction nucleotides: 6. The CDR3 sequence is 15 residues long. CDR1 GTSNPN and CDR2 SVGIG come from the germline V gene (reference sequence). This chain's CDR3 is CAWSVSGGGHSPLHF. Here the CDR3 DNA reads TGTGCCTGGAGTGTATCAGGGGGCGGGCATTCACCCCTCCACTTT.

This clone was detected only once. J is TRBJ1-1 and V is TRBV28, with D tentatively TRBD1 (5 bases). The germline CDR1 and CDR2 sequences are MDHEN and SYDVKM. Trimming cost V 5 bases and J 0 bases, with 7 bases left between them. This CDR3 has 13 amino acids. The CDR3 loop reads CASSLGVNTEAFF. CDR3 in DNA: TGTGCCAGCAGTCTAGGGGTGAACACTGAAGCTTTCTTT.

The J gene is TRBJ1-1, the V gene TRBV28; D ambiguous. Trimming took 2 bases from V and 2 from J, leaving 6 bases between them. Germline V gene lookup returns CDR1 MDHEN and CDR2 SYDVKM. This CDR3 region has 13 residues. The chain's CDR3 is CASSLVFNTEAFF. CDR3 DNA: TGTGCCAGCAGTTTAGTATTCAACACTGAAGCTTTCTTT.

This rearrangement joins TRBV6-1 to TRBJ1-1, with TRBD1 matching over 9 bases. Germline V lookup: CDR1 MNHNS, CDR2 SASEGT. The length of the CDR3 is 14 residues. The J segment lost 3 bases and the V segment lost 6 bases, leaving 5 bases of the junction unmatched. DNA for the CDR3: TGTGCCAGCAGCAGGACAGGGGACGACACTGAAGCTTTCTTT. Translating it yields CASSRTGDDTEAFF.

This clone appeared a single time. At one end the junction does not follow the germline gene, possibly because of a read error. The chain links TRBV27 to TRBJ1-2, with D unclear. Germline V CDR1 and CDR2: MNHEY, SMNVEV (reference sequence). The CDR3 runs to 14 residues. Here the CDR3 reads CVSSSGNRWYGYTF. DNA for the CDR3: TGTGTCAGCAGCTCGGGGAATAGGTGGTATGGCTACACCTTC.

This sequence joins TRBV4-3 and TRBJ2-1; 9 bases map to TRBD2. This CDR3 has 15 amino acids. The V gene end was trimmed by 2 bases and the J gene end by 8 bases; junction bases not matched to a gene: 7. Germline CDR1 reads LGHNA; CDR2 reads YSLEER. As DNA, the CDR3 is TGCGCCAGCAGCCAATCACCGGGACTAGCAGATGAGCAGTTCTTC. It is translated as CASSQSPGLADEQFF.